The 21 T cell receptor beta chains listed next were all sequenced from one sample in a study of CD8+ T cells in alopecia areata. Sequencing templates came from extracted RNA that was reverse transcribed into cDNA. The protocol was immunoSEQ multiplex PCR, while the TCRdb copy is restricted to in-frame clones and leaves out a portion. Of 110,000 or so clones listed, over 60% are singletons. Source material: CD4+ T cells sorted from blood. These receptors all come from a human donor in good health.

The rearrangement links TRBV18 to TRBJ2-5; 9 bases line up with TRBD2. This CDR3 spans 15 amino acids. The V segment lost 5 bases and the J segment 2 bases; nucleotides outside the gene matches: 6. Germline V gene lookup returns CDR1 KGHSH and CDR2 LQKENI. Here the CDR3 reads CASSRSSGAQETQYF. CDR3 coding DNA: TGTGCCAGCTCAAGATCTAGCGGGGCTCAAGAGACCCAGTACTTC.

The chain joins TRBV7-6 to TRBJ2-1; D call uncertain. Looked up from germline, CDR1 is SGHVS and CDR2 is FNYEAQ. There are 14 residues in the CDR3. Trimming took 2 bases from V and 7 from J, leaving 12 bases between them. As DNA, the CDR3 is TGTGCCAGCAGCTTAATGACACAGCTTAATGAGCAGTTCTTC. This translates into CASSLMTQLNEQFF.

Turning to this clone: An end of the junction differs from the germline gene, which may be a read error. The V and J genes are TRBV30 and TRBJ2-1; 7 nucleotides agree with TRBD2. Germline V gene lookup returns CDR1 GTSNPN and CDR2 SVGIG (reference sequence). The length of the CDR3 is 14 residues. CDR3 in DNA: TGTGCCTGGTGTGTGGGGGGGGTCTTGGAGGAGCAGTTCTTC. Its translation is CAWCVGGVLEEQFF.

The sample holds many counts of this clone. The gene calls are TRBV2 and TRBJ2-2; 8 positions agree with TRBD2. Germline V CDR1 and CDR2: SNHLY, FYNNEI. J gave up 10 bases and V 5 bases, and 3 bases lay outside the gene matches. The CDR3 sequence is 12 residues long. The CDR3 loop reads CASSLLAAELFF. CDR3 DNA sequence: TGTGCCAGCAGTTTACTAGCGGCGGAGCTGTTTTTT.

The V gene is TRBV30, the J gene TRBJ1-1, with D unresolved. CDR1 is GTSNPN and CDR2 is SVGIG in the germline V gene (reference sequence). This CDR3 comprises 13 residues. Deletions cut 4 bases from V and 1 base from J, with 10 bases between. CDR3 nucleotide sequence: TGTGCCTGGACTCGGGCGGGGAACACTGAAGCTTTCTTT. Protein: CAWTRAGNTEAFF. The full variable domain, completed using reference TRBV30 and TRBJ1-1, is SQTIHQWPATLVQPVGSPLSLECTVEGTSNPNLYWYRQAAGRGLQLLFYSVGIGQISSEVPQNLSASRPQDRQFILSSKKLLLSDSGFYLCAWTRAGNTEAFFGQGTRLTVV.

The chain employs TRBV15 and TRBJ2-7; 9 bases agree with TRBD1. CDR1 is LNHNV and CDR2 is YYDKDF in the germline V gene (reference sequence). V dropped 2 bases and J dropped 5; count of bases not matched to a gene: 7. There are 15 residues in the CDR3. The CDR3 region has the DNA TGTGCCACCAGCAGATACGGGACAGGGTTGAACGAGCAGTACTTC. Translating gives CATSRYGTGLNEQYF.

CDR3 nucleotides: TGCAGCGTTGAAGCAGGGAGCGAGCAGTACTTC. Amino acids: CSVEAGSEQYF. This sequence joins TRBV29-1 and TRBJ2-7, with D perhaps being TRBD1 or TRBD2 (5 bases each). Germline V gene sequence: CDR1 SQVTM, CDR2 ANQGSEA. This CDR3 region has 11 residues. V was trimmed by 1 base and J by 6 bases, leaving 7 bases between them.

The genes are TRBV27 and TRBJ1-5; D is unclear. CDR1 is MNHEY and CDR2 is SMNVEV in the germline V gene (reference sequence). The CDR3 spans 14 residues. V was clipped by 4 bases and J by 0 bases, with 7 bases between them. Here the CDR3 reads CASSYRDSNQPQHF. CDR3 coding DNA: TGTGCCAGCAGTTATCGGGATAGCAATCAGCCCCAGCATTTT.

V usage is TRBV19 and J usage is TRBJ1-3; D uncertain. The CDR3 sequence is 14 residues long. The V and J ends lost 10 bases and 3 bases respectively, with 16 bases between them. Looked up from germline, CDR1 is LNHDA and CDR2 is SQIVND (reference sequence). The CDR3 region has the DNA TGTGCCACCGCTCAGCGGAGGGATGGAAACACCATATATTTT. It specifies CATAQRRDGNTIYF.

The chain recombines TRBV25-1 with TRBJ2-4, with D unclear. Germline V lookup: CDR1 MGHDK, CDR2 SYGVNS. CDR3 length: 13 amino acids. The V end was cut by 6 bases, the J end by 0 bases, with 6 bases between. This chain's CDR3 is CASSSIAKNIQYF. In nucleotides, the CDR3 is TGTGCCAGCAGCAGCATAGCCAAAAACATTCAGTACTTC.

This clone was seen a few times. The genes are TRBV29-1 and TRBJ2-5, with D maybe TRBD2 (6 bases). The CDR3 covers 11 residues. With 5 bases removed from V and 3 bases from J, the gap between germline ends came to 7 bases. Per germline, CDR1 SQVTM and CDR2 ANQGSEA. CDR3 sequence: CSVLAEETQYF. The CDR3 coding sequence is TGCAGCGTTTTAGCGGAAGAGACCCAGTACTTC. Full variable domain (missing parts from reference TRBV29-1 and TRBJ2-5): SAVISQKPSRDICQRGTSLTIQCQVDSQVTMMFWYRQQPGQSLTLIATANQGSEATYESGFVIDKFPISRPNLTFSTLTVSNMSPEDSSIYLCSVLAEETQYFGPGTRLLVL.

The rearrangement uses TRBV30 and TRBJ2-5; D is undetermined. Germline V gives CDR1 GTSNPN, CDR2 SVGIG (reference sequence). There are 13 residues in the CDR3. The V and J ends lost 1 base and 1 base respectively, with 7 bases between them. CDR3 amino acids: CAWSGRFQETQYF. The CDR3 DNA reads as TGTGCCTGGAGTGGGCGGTTCCAAGAGACCCAGTACTTC.

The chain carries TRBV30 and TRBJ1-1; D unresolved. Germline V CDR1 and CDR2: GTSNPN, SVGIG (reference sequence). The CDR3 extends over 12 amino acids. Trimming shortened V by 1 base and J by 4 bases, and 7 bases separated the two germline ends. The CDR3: CAWSGQSTEAFF. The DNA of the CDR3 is TGTGCCTGGAGTGGGCAAAGCACTGAAGCTTTCTTT.

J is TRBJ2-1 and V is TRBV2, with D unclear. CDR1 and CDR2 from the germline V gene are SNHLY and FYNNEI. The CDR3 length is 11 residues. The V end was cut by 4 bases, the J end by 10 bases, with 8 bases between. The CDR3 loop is CASSAVREQFF. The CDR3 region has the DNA TGTGCCAGCAGTGCCGTACGCGAGCAGTTCTTC.

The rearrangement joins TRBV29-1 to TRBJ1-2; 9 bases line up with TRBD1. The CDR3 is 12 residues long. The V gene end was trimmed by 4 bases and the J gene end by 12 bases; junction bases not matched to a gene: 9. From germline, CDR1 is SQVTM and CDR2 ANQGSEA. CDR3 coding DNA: TGCAGCGTTGGGGGACAGGGTCGCTTAAACACCTTC. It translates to CSVGGQGRLNTF.

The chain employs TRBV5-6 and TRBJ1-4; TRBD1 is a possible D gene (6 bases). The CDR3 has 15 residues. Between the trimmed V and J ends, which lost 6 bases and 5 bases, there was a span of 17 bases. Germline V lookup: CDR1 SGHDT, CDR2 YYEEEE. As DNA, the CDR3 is TGTGCCAGCACCACCGGGGGACACGGGAATGAAAAACTGTTTTTT. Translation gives CASTTGGHGNEKLFF.

CDR3 in DNA: TGCAGCGTGTTGGGTCTGGGACAGGGTGCCTACGAGCAGTACTTC. This encodes CSVLGLGQGAYEQYF. The chain employs TRBV29-1 and TRBJ2-7; 9 nucleotides line up with TRBD1. The CDR3 extends over 15 amino acids. V lost 6 bases and J lost 2; bases outside the gene matches: 11. Germline-derived CDR1 and CDR2 are SQVTM and ANQGSEA.

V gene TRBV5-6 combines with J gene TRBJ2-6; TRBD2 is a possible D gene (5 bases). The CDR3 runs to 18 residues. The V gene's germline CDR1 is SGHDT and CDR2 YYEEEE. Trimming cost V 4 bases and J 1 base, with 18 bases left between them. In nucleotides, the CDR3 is TGTGCCAGCAGCCTCCGGCGGGTCTCCCTTTCTGGGGCCAACGTCCTGACTTTC. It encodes CASSLRRVSLSGANVLTF.

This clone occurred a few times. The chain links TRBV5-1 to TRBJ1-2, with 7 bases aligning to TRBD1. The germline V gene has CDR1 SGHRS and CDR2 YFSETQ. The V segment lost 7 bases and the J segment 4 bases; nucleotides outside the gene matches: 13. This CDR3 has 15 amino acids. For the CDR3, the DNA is TGCGCCAGCGGAGTGCTCGGAGGGGGCATCTATGGCTACACCTTC. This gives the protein CASGVLGGGIYGYTF.

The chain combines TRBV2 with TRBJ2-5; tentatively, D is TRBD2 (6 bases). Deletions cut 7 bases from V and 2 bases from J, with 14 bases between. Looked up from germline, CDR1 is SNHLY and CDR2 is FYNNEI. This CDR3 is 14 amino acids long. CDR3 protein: CASKAGRLQETQYF. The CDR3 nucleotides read TGTGCCAGCAAGGCGGGGCGCTTACAAGAGACCCAGTACTTC.

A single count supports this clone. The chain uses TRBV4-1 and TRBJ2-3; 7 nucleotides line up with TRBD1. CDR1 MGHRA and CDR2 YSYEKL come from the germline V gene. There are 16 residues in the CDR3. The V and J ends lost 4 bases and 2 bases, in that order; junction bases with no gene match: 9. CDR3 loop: CASSLRMTGNTDTQYF. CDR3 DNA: TGCGCCAGCAGCCTCCGGATGACAGGGAACACAGATACGCAGTATTTT.